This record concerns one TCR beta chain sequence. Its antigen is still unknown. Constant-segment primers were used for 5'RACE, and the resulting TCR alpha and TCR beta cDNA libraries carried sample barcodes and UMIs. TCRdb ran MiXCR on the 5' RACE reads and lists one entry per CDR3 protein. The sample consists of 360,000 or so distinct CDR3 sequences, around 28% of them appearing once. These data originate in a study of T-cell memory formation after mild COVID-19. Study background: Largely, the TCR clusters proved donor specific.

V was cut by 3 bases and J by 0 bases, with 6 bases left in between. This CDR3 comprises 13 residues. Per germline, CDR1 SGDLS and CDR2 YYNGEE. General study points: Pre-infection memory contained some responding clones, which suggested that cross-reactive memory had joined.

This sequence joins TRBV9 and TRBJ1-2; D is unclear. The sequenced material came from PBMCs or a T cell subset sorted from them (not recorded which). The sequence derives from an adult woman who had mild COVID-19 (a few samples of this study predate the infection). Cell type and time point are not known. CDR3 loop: CASSGPSNYGYTF. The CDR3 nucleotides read TGTGCCAGCAGCGGCCCCTCTAACTATGGCTACACCTTC.